The 10 T cell receptor beta chains presented below share a single source sample, sequenced in a study of cytomegalovirus exposure and HLA in healthy donors. PCR amplification relied on 60 Vbeta primers (plus 13 Jbeta primers). Repertoires were generated with immunoSEQ multiplex PCR, while TCRdb's copy carries only in-frame clones and drops some. This sample has 150,000 to 200,000 clones, with approximately 67% found just once. Sequencing input: PBMCs. All receptors come from a young woman in good health and CMV-seropositive.

The rearrangement joins TRBV19 to TRBJ2-7; TRBD2 matches 12 bases. The CDR3 length is 16 residues. In germline, CDR1 is LNHDA, CDR2 SQIVND (reference sequence). Trimming at V came to 3 bases and at J to 5 bases, leaving 8 bases not matched to a gene. CDR3 nucleotide sequence: TGTGCCAGTAGTATGCGACTAGCGGGAGAAATGGACGAGCAGTACTTC. The encoded protein is CASSMRLAGEMDEQYF.

This clone appeared a few times. V is TRBV7-6 and J is TRBJ2-2, with TRBD2 matching 7 bases. Germline assignment: CDR1 SGHVS and CDR2 FNYEAQ. V gave up 7 bases and J gave up 6 bases; unmatched junction bases: 5. The CDR3 length is 13 residues. CDR3 residues: CASTVGGSGELFF. CDR3 bases: TGTGCCAGCACCGTCGGGGGGTCCGGGGAGCTGTTTTTT.

This clone was seen only a few times. The genes are TRBV27 and TRBJ1-1, with D maybe TRBD1 (5 bases). This CDR3 region has 12 residues. Germline V CDR1 and CDR2: MNHEY, SMNVEV (reference sequence). V shed 7 bases and J shed 1 base, with 7 bases lying between them. CDR3 region: CASTGGNTEAFF. The CDR3 nucleotides are TGTGCCAGCACCGGGGGGAACACTGAAGCTTTCTTT.

In its sample, this clone was seen a few times. The chain carries TRBV7-3 and TRBJ2-3; the D gene is possibly TRBD2 (6 bases). In germline, CDR1 is SGHTA, CDR2 FQGTGA. The CDR3 contains 13 residues. Trimming took off 2 bases at V and 6 bases at J, with 9 bases between the two ends. The CDR3 spells CASSLPGRDTQYF. Here the CDR3 DNA reads TGTGCCAGCAGCTTACCGGGGAGGGATACGCAGTATTTT.

On this clone: The identical CDR3 is also encoded by other nucleotide sequences in the sample. The CDR3 here is CASSHPGQGARQYF. The CDR3 DNA sequence: TGCGCCAGCAGCCATCCCGGTCAAGGGGCCAGGCAGTATTTT. This rearrangement joins TRBV5-1 to TRBJ2-3, with D tentatively TRBD1 (5 bases). The CDR3 extends over 14 amino acids. The V gene lost 4 bases and the J gene lost 11 bases, with 20 bases spanning the gap. Germline V gives CDR1 SGHRS, CDR2 YFSETQ. Variable domain in full (rest from reference TRBV5-1 and TRBJ2-3): KAGVTQTPRYLIKTRGQQVTLSCSPISGHRSVSWYQQTPGQGLQFLFEYFSETQRNKGNFPGRFSGRQFSNSRSEMNVSTLELGDSALYLCASSHPGQGARQYFGPGTRLTVL.

This clone was seen a single time. The rearrangement uses TRBV27 and TRBJ2-1; tentatively, D is TRBD1 (6 bases). Per the germline V gene, CDR1 is MNHEY and CDR2 is SMNVEV (reference sequence). V lost 1 base and J lost 5, with 15 bases in between. This CDR3 contains 16 residues. This CDR3 reads CASSLWIRGTHNEQFF. The CDR3 DNA is TGTGCCAGCAGTTTATGGATTAGGGGGACCCACAATGAGCAGTTCTTC.

The gene calls are TRBV19 and TRBJ2-1; no reliable D call. The V end lost 5 bases, the J end lost 10 bases, and 12 bases lay between the germline ends. The germline CDR1 and CDR2 sequences are LNHDA and SQIVND (reference sequence). The CDR3 has 12 amino acids. The CDR3 bases are TGTGCCAGTAGTCCCAGACAAAACGAGCAGTTCTTC. This encodes CASSPRQNEQFF.

In this sample, this clone turned up a few times. The chain carries TRBV18 and TRBJ1-2; 7 bases map to TRBD1. The CDR3 is made up of 15 amino acids. The germline CDR1 and CDR2 sequences are KGHSH and LQKENI. The V gene end was trimmed by 5 bases and the J gene end by 3 bases; junction bases not matched to a gene: 9. The CDR3, as DNA: TGTGCCAGCTCATCCCGGGACAGTGGCCACTATGGCTACACCTTC. It encodes CASSSRDSGHYGYTF. The full variable domain, in which reference TRBV18 and TRBJ1-2 provide the parts outside the CDR3, is NAGVMQNPRHLVRRRGQEARLRCSPMKGHSHVYWYRQLPEEGLKFMVYLQKENIIDESGMPKERFSAEFPKEGPSILRIQQVVRGDSAAYFCASSSRDSGHYGYTFGSGTRLTVV.

The chain couples TRBV7-8 to TRBJ2-7; weak D call: TRBD1 (5 bases). The CDR3 is 13 residues long. Trimming removed 1 base at V and 2 bases at J, with 6 bases between. Germline lookup yields CDR1 SGHVS and CDR2 FQNEAQ. The CDR3 nucleotides read TGTGCCAGCAGCTTAGAGGGGACCTACGAGCAGTACTTC. This gives the protein CASSLEGTYEQYF.

This chain links TRBV11-2 with TRBJ2-3; D is unresolved. The V gene lost 3 bases and the J gene lost 2 bases, with 6 bases spanning the gap. The CDR3 contains 13 residues. Germline V gene sequence: CDR1 SGHAT, CDR2 FQNNGV. CDR3 residues: CASSFSPTDTQYF. For the CDR3, the DNA is TGTGCCAGCAGCTTCTCCCCCACAGATACGCAGTATTTT.